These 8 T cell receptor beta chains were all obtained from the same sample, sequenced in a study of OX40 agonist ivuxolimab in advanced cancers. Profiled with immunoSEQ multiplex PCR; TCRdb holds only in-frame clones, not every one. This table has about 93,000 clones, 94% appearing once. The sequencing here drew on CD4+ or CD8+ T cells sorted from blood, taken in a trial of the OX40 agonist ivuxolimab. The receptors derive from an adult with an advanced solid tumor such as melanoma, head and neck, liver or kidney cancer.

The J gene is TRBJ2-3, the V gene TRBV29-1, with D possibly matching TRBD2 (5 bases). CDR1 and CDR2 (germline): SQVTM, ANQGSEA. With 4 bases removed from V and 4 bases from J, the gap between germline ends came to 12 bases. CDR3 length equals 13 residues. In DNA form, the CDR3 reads TGCAGCGTTGTCACTAGTTTCTCAGATACGCAGTATTTT. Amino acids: CSVVTSFSDTQYF.

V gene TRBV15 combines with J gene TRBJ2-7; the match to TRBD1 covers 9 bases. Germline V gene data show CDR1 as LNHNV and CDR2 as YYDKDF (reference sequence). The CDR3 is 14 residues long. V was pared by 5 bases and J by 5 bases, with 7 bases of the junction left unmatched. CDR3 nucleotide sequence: TGTGCCACCAGCCAGGGACAGGGATTACACGAGCAGTACTTC. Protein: CATSQGQGLHEQYF.

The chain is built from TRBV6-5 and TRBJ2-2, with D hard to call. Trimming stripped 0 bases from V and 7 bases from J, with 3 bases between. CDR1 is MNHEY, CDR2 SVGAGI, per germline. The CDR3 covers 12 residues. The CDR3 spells CASSYSGGELFF. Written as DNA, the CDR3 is TGTGCCAGCAGTTACTCGGGCGGGGAGCTGTTTTTT.

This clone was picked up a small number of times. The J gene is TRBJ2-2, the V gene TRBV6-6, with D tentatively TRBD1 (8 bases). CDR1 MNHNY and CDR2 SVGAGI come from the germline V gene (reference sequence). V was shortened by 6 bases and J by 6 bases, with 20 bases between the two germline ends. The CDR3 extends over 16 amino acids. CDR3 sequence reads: CASSGRTGRGPGELFF. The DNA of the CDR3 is TGTGCCAGCAGCGGGAGGACAGGGAGAGGTCCCGGGGAGCTGTTTTTT.

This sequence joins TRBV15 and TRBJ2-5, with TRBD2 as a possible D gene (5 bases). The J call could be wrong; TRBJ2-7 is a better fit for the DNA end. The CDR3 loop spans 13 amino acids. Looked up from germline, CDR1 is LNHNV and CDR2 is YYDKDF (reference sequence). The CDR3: CATASGKSYEQYF. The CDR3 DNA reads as TGTGCCACCGCCAGCGGAAAATCCTACGAGCAGTACTTC.

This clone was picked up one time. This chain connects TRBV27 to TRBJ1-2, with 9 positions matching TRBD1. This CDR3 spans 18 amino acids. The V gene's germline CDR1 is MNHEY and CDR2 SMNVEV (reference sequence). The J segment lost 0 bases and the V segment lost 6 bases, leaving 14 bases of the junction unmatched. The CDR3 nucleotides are TGTGCCAGCAGGGGATTTTTAAGGACAGGGGTCACTAACTATGGCTACACCTTC. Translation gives CASRGFLRTGVTNYGYTF.

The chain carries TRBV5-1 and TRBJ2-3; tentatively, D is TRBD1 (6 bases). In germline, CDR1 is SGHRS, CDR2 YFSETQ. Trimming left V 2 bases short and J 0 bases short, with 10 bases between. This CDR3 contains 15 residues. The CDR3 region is CASSFGQTSTDTQYF. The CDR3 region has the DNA TGCGCCAGCAGCTTCGGACAGACTAGCACAGATACGCAGTATTTT.

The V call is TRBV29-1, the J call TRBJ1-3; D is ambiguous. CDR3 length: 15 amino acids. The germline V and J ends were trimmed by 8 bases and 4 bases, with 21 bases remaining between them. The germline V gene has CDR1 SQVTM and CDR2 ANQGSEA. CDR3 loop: CSPLPIYQRGNTIYF. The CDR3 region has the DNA TGCAGCCCCCTGCCCATTTACCAAAGGGGAAACACCATATATTTT.